The text below deals with one TCR beta chain. The CDR3 contains 13 residues. The germline V gene encodes CDR1 KGHSH and CDR2 LQKENI. V was clipped by 1 base and J by 4 bases; unmatched bases: 0. Treatment denoted: approximately 18 received Ad26.COV2.S at low or high dose, single or two shots; several received placebo; per-sample allocation not given. Material that was analyzed had been drawn on day 63 after the first vaccine or placebo injection. The sample belongs to a study of Ad26.COV2.S vaccination and SARS-CoV-2 variants. Using immunoSEQ multiplex PCR, the repertoire was profiled, and TCRdb retains in-frame clones only, with some absent. The table shows hundreds of thousands of clones, with 89% occurring only once.

Sequenced material: peripheral blood, taken in a trial of Ad26.COV2.S vaccine versus placebo. The receptor was isolated from a person aged 18-60 years who received the Ad26.COV2.S COVID-19 vaccine or a placebo. The gene calls are TRBV18 and TRBJ1-2; TRBD1 matches at 7 bases. The CDR3 here is CASSPQGAYGYTF. In DNA form, the CDR3 reads TGTGCCAGCTCACCACAGGGGGCCTATGGCTACACCTTC.